This TCR beta chain came from a study of monozygotic twins with inflammatory bowel disease. With the 5' RACE reads reprocessed, TCRdb shows one record per CDR3 protein and no DNA. This sample's table has 200,000 to 250,000 distinct CDR3 sequences. The CDR3 has 15 amino acids. In germline, CDR1 is DFQATT, CDR2 SNEGSKA (reference sequence). Whole-study results and caveats: Possibly because of limited power, concordant and discordant twins showed no difference in repertoire similarity. With inverse Simpson as the measure, TCRbeta diversity was lower in IBD patients than in healthy co-twins.

The authors drew over 2 ml of blood from each donor. For this clonotype: Antigen specificity is unknown.

The TCR was taken from a human donor with ulcerative colitis or Crohn's disease, or a healthy co-twin of an affected twin (not recorded which). Sequences were obtained from blood. The rearrangement uses TRBV20-1 and TRBJ2-3; the TRBD1 assignment by TCRdb is unverifiable without DNA. CDR3 sequence: CSAYADRDRADTQYF.